The rows below give T cell receptor beta chains drawn from one sample of a study of identifying expanded T cells in peripheral blood. Measured with immunoSEQ multiplex PCR; TCRdb has only the in-frame clones, and not every one. The data contain around 130,000 clones, 70% to 90% of them singletons. The specimen sequenced was blood. Source of these receptors: a person aged 18 to 70 in good health. Each CDR3 is given with its conserved first and last residue. The order of the fields is J gene, D gene, V gene, clone size, CDR3 DNA, CDR3 protein. D genes are given only for firm matches. The size field is filled for only some rows; it gives once, few, many or a size class.

j_call: TRBJ1-2; d_call: NA; v_call: TRBV5-4; clone_size: NA; cdr3_nt: TGTGCCAGCAGCTTGGGCCGTGGAGCTAACTATGGCTACACCTTC; cdr3_aa: CASSLGRGANYGYTF
j_call: TRBJ2-7; d_call: TRBD1; v_call: TRBV19; clone_size: NA; cdr3_nt: TGTGCCAGTCACGACAGGGGCGCCTACGAGCAGTACTTC; cdr3_aa: CASHDRGAYEQYF
j_call: TRBJ2-4; d_call: NA; v_call: TRBV5-6; clone_size: NA; cdr3_nt: TGTGCCAGCAGCCAAGGGGGGGCTTACATTCAGTACTTC; cdr3_aa: CASSQGGAYIQYF
j_call: TRBJ1-6; d_call: NA; v_call: TRBV30; clone_size: NA; cdr3_nt: TGTGCCTGGAGTGACGGGGGACCCCTCCACTTT; cdr3_aa: CAWSDGGPLHF
j_call: TRBJ2-7; d_call: TRBD2; v_call: TRBV6-5; clone_size: NA; cdr3_nt: TGTGCCAGCAGTTACTCGATAGGGACTAGCGGATACGAGCAGTACTTC; cdr3_aa: CASSYSIGTSGYEQYF
j_call: TRBJ2-1; d_call: TRBD2; v_call: TRBV19; clone_size: NA; cdr3_nt: TGTGCCAGTAGTATAGTGACTAGCGGGAGAGATGAGCAGTTCTTC; cdr3_aa: CASSIVTSGRDEQFF
j_call: TRBJ1-1; d_call: NA; v_call: TRBV18; clone_size: NA; cdr3_nt: TGTGCCAGCTCACCACCGGCCCTTATGAACACTGAAGCTTTCTTT; cdr3_aa: CASSPPALMNTEAFF
j_call: TRBJ1-2; d_call: NA; v_call: TRBV5-4; clone_size: few; cdr3_nt: TGTGCCAGCAGCGTCCGAAGTGGTGACTATGGCTACACCTTC; cdr3_aa: CASSVRSGDYGYTF
j_call: TRBJ1-3; d_call: TRBD1; v_call: TRBV18; clone_size: NA; cdr3_nt: TGTGCCAGCTCAAATCGCGGGACAGGGGGAGTTGAAAACACCATATATTTT; cdr3_aa: CASSNRGTGGVENTIYF
j_call: TRBJ1-1; d_call: NA; v_call: TRBV7-9; clone_size: few; cdr3_nt: TGTGCCAGCAGCTTAGTGATAGAAGCTTTCTTT; cdr3_aa: CASSLVIEAFF
j_call: TRBJ2-6; d_call: NA; v_call: TRBV19; clone_size: once; cdr3_nt: TGTGCCAGTATGCGGCAGGTGGGGGCCAACGTCCTGACTTTC; cdr3_aa: CASMRQVGANVLTF
j_call: TRBJ1-2; d_call: NA; v_call: TRBV19; clone_size: NA; cdr3_nt: TGTGCCAGTCAGGGCGCAACCTATAACTATGGCTACACCTTC; cdr3_aa: CASQGATYNYGYTF
j_call: TRBJ1-3; d_call: TRBD1; v_call: TRBV5-1; clone_size: NA; cdr3_nt: TGCGCCAGCAGCTTGGGGCAGGGGGCTGGAAACACCATATATTTT; cdr3_aa: CASSLGQGAGNTIYF
j_call: TRBJ2-7; d_call: NA; v_call: TRBV4-1; clone_size: NA; cdr3_nt: TGCGCCAGCAGCCCTGACGTCCTCTACGAGCAGTACTTC; cdr3_aa: CASSPDVLYEQYF
j_call: TRBJ1-6; d_call: NA; v_call: TRBV25-1; clone_size: NA; cdr3_nt: TGTGCCAGCAGTGAATCTGAGGGAGGCAGCTCCTATAATTCACCCCTCCACTTT; cdr3_aa: CASSESEGGSSYNSPLHF
j_call: TRBJ2-1; d_call: TRBD2; v_call: TRBV2; clone_size: NA; cdr3_nt: TGTGCCAGCAGCGTTCCGGCCTACGCTGGGGCGGGAGACTACAATGAGCAGTTCTTC; cdr3_aa: CASSVPAYAGAGDYNEQFF